The rows below give T cell receptor beta chains drawn from one sample of a study of cytomegalovirus exposure and HLA in healthy donors. Libraries were prepared by immunoSEQ multiplex PCR; TCRdb keeps only in-frame clonotypes and omits some of them. In the table there are some 140,000 clones, around 72% of which are singletons. The sample taken for sequencing was PBMCs. The receptor source for this set is a woman younger than 30 in good health and CMV-seronegative. CDR3s include the opening cysteine and the closing phenylalanine or tryptophan. The D gene is left open where the match is weak. Rows give clone size only sometimes, using once, few, many, or a class for an expanded clone.

v_call	clone_size	j_call	d_call	cdr3_aa	cdr3_nt
TRBV27	.	TRBJ2-1	.	CASSLGSGIYNEQFF	TGTGCCAGCAGTTTGGGCAGCGGAATCTACAATGAGCAGTTCTTC
TRBV2	.	TRBJ2-1	TRBD2	CASSGINAVVAGVNEQFF	TGTGCCAGCAGTGGTATCAATGCGGTAGTAGCGGGCGTCAATGAGCAGTTCTTC
TRBV15	.	TRBJ1-4	.	CATSRDMLRGEKLFF	TGTGCCACCAGCAGAGATATGCTTAGGGGGGAAAAACTGTTTTTT
TRBV18	.	TRBJ1-2	.	CASSPPRDGYTF	TGTGCCAGCTCACCACCGAGGGATGGCTACACCTTC
TRBV5-1	once	TRBJ2-1	.	CASSLPSGNNEQFF	TGCGCCAGCAGCTTACCCTCGGGAAACAATGAGCAGTTCTTC
TRBV20-1	.	TRBJ2-5	TRBD2	CSIVGGETQYF	TGCAGTATAGTCGGGGGGGAGACCCAGTACTTC
TRBV14	.	TRBJ1-1	TRBD1	CASSQATGVWANTEAFF	TGTGCCAGCAGCCAAGCTACAGGGGTATGGGCGAACACTGAAGCTTTCTTT
TRBV2	.	TRBJ2-1	TRBD2	CASSTTPGLVSNEQFF	TGTGCCAGCAGCACGACTCCGGGACTAGTTTCTAATGAGCAGTTCTTC
TRBV4-1	.	TRBJ2-1	TRBD2	CASSQGTGLAFNEQFF	TGCGCCAGCAGCCAAGGGACGGGACTAGCGTTCAATGAGCAGTTCTTC
TRBV19	.	TRBJ2-4	TRBD2	CASSMRYGEGNIQYF	TGTGCCAGTAGTATGAGGTATGGGGAGGGAAACATTCAGTACTTC
TRBV6-5	few	TRBJ2-3	.	CASHLSPGTDTQYF	TGTGCCAGCCACCTCAGTCCCGGCACAGATACGCAGTATTTT
TRBV11-1	.	TRBJ2-7	TRBD1	CASSTRQGPYEQYF	TGTGCCAGCAGCACTAGACAGGGTCCCTACGAGCAGTACTTC
TRBV9	.	TRBJ1-4	.	CASSPRGGREKLFF	TGTGCCAGCAGCCCAAGGGGAGGGAGGGAAAAACTGTTTTTT
TRBV5-1	.	TRBJ2-3	TRBD2	CASSYTSGRALSTDTQYF	TGCGCCAGCAGCTATACTAGCGGGAGGGCCCTCAGCACAGATACGCAGTATTTT
TRBV5-1	.	TRBJ2-7	.	CASSIFRPGNNYEQYF	TGCGCCAGCAGTATTTTCAGGCCAGGAAACAACTACGAGCAGTACTTC
TRBV5-4	.	TRBJ1-4	TRBD1	CASSPGTGEDEKLFF	TGTGCCAGCAGCCCTGGGACAGGGGAAGATGAAAAACTGTTTTTT
TRBV19	few	TRBJ2-1	TRBD2	CASSMLYPGLAGARQFF	TGTGCCAGTAGTATGCTATATCCGGGACTAGCGGGAGCTAGACAGTTCTTC
TRBV29-1	.	TRBJ2-1	TRBD1	CSVGPDRDNEQFF	TGCAGCGTGGGACCGGACAGGGACAATGAGCAGTTCTTC
TRBV6-5	.	TRBJ1-1	TRBD1	CASSYGQGNTEAFF	TGTGCCAGCAGTTACGGACAGGGTAACACTGAAGCTTTCTTT
TRBV10-2	.	TRBJ2-7	.	CASSETGLPRTYEQYF	TGCGCCAGCAGTGAGACAGGGCTACCGCGCACCTACGAGCAGTACTTC
TRBV6-1	.	TRBJ2-7	TRBD2	CASSPTSGKRYEQYF	TGTGCCAGCAGCCCGACTAGCGGGAAGAGGTACGAGCAGTACTTC
TRBV18	.	TRBJ1-2	.	CASSGAALFEYGYTF	TGTGCCAGCTCAGGGGCTGCTCTTTTCGAGTATGGCTACACCTTC
TRBV4-1	.	TRBJ1-2	TRBD1	CASSHTGTGAIGTWVGYTF	TGCGCCAGCAGCCACACCGGGACAGGGGCGATCGGAACGTGGGTTGGCTACACCTTC
TRBV7-9	.	TRBJ2-7	TRBD1	CASSLAQGTYEQYF	TGTGCCAGCAGCTTAGCACAGGGGACCTACGAGCAGTACTTC
TRBV27	.	TRBJ2-7	TRBD2	CASSLSNGRNYEQYF	TGTGCCAGCAGTTTAAGTAACGGGAGGAACTACGAGCAGTACTTC
TRBV2	.	TRBJ2-1	.	CASIMRARGGQFF	TGTGCCAGCATCATGAGGGCGCGGGGCGGGCAGTTCTTC
TRBV29-1	.	TRBJ2-1	.	CSVDESSGEQFF	TGCAGCGTTGATGAGTCCTCCGGTGAGCAGTTCTTC
TRBV18	.	TRBJ1-2	TRBD1	CASSPYKTGDGYTF	TGTGCCAGCTCACCATATAAGACAGGGGATGGCTACACCTTC
TRBV18	.	TRBJ1-1	TRBD1	CASFRGLGTEAFF	TGTGCCAGCTTCAGGGGGCTGGGTACTGAAGCTTTCTTT
TRBV7-6	.	TRBJ2-5	.	CASSSWGQEEETQYF	TGTGCCAGCAGCTCCTGGGGGCAAGAGGAAGAGACCCAGTACTTC
TRBV6-5	few	TRBJ2-5	.	CASSYSAPQETQYF	TGTGCCAGCAGTTACTCAGCGCCCCAAGAGACCCAGTACTTC
TRBV19	once	TRBJ1-5	TRBD1	CASTGQGNSWDQPQHF	TGTGCCAGTACGGGACAGGGGAATTCGTGGGATCAGCCCCAGCATTTT
TRBV6-5	few	TRBJ2-1	.	CASQSPGLNNEQFF	TGTGCCAGTCAGTCTCCCGGACTCAACAATGAGCAGTTCTTC
TRBV30	.	TRBJ2-1	TRBD2	CAWSREGPPNEQFF	TGTGCCTGGAGCCGGGAGGGCCCCCCTAATGAGCAGTTCTTC
TRBV5-1	.	TRBJ2-2	TRBD2	CASSYTSGAPGELFF	TGCGCCAGCAGCTACACTAGCGGGGCCCCCGGGGAGCTGTTTTTT
TRBV18	.	TRBJ2-1	TRBD2	CATGGLAGNNEQFF	TGTGCCACGGGGGGACTAGCGGGAAACAATGAGCAGTTCTTC
TRBV15	.	TRBJ2-7	TRBD2	CATSTTSGRNEQYF	TGTGCCACCAGCACGACTAGCGGAAGGAACGAGCAGTACTTC
TRBV4-2	.	TRBJ2-7	.	CASSQDHGSYEQYF	TGTGCCAGCAGCCAAGATCACGGGAGCTACGAGCAGTACTTC
TRBV19	once	TRBJ1-2	TRBD1	CASSVTGGSYYGYTF	TGTGCCAGTAGTGTAACAGGGGGATCTTACTATGGCTACACCTTC
TRBV27	.	TRBJ2-7	TRBD2	CATGGWGRLGEQYF	TGTGCCACGGGGGGGTGGGGGCGTTTAGGCGAGCAGTACTTC
TRBV19	.	TRBJ2-2	TRBD1	CASSSDRETGELFF	TGTGCCAGTAGTAGTGACAGGGAGACCGGGGAGCTGTTTTTT